Shown below are 8 T cell receptor beta chains from a single sample sequenced in a study of cytomegalovirus exposure and HLA in healthy donors. PCR amplification relied on 60 Vbeta primers (plus 13 Jbeta primers). The protocol was immunoSEQ multiplex PCR, while the TCRdb copy is restricted to in-frame clones and leaves out a portion. The sample gives around 130,000 clones, roughly 85% of which show up once; approximately 6.7% is in the top ten. The sequencing sample was made of PBMCs. Every receptor here comes from a woman in her twenties or thirties in good health and CMV-seropositive.

V usage is TRBV18 and J usage is TRBJ1-6; no reliable D call. Germline lookup yields CDR1 KGHSH and CDR2 LQKENI. The CDR3 runs to 15 residues. V gave up 2 bases and J gave up 0 bases, with 5 bases separating them. In DNA, the CDR3 is TGTGCCAGCTCACCAGGTAGCTCCTATAATTCACCCCTCCACTTT. Residues: CASSPGSSYNSPLHF.

The chain combines TRBV19 with TRBJ2-7; 8 positions match TRBD1. CDR3 length: 14 residues. Trimming took 3 bases from V and 4 from J; bases not matched to a gene: 5. CDR1 LNHDA and CDR2 SQIVND come from the germline V gene (reference sequence). The CDR3 reads CASSIGTGKYEQYF. For the CDR3, the DNA is TGTGCCAGTAGTATTGGGACAGGCAAGTACGAGCAGTACTTC.

This chain uses TRBV7-9 with TRBJ1-1; D gene uncertain. This CDR3 spans 12 amino acids. CDR1 is SEHNR and CDR2 is FQNEAQ in the germline V gene (reference sequence). V was trimmed by 1 base and J by 8 bases, leaving 8 bases between them. Here the CDR3 DNA reads TGTGCCAGCAGCTTAGATCCGGTAGAAGCTTTCTTT. Protein product: CASSLDPVEAFF.

The rearrangement links TRBV5-8 to TRBJ1-5; a possible D gene is TRBD1 (5 bases). The germline CDR1 and CDR2 sequences are SGHTS and YDEGEE. The V gene lost 7 bases and the J gene lost 1 base, with 12 bases spanning the gap. The CDR3 is made up of 14 amino acids. The DNA for the CDR3 is TGTGCCAGCTCTGGGGCGTGGAGCAATCAGCCCCAGCATTTT. Translating gives CASSGAWSNQPQHF.

The V gene is TRBV19, the J gene TRBJ2-5; the match to TRBD2 covers 8 bases. Germline CDR1 LNHDA, CDR2 SQIVND (reference sequence). The CDR3 runs 16 residues. Trimming cost V 7 bases and J 10 bases; bases outside gene matches: 20. The CDR3 DNA sequence: TGTGCCAGTACCGCAGACCCGATAGCGGGGCCCCGGCTCCAGTACTTC. Its translation is CASTADPIAGPRLQYF.

This clone occurred once. This chain connects TRBV10-3 to TRBJ2-1; 7 bases map to TRBD2. The germline V gene has CDR1 ENHRY and CDR2 SYGVKD. The CDR3 sequence is 16 residues long. The trim removed 2 bases at V and 5 bases at J, leaving 9 bases unmatched. The DNA for the CDR3 is TGTGCCATCAGTGAGGTCGGGGAGGGTATAGACAATGAGCAGTTCTTC. This sequence encodes CAISEVGEGIDNEQFF.

J is TRBJ2-2 and V is TRBV7-3; D gene unclear. The CDR3 spans 13 residues. V shed 1 base and J shed 6 bases, with 6 bases lying between them. Germline CDR1 SGHTA, CDR2 FQGTGA. CDR3 region: CASSLSGPGELFF. The CDR3, as DNA: TGTGCCAGCAGCTTAAGCGGCCCCGGGGAGCTGTTTTTT.

The chain employs TRBV7-9 and TRBJ1-3; D is undetermined. Germline V lookup: CDR1 SEHNR, CDR2 FQNEAQ (reference sequence). CDR3 length: 15 amino acids. Deletions cut 1 base from V and 2 bases from J, with 9 bases between. The CDR3 region has the DNA TGTGCCAGCAGCTTAGAGCAATTTGCTGGAAACACCATATATTTT. Residues: CASSLEQFAGNTIYF.